These T cell receptor beta chains were read from a single sample in a study of blood T cell repertoires in COVID-19. Method: immunoSEQ multiplex PCR; TCRdb's copy keeps in-frame clones and lacks some. This table has 70,000 to 90,000 clones, 88% appearing once. The sequenced sample consisted of peripheral blood. The origin of the receptors is a human donor in a cohort sampled during active COVID-19. Both conserved end residues are part of each CDR3.

TRBJ2-6	TRBV21-1	CASSKARQGRSGANVLTF
TRBJ2-5	TRBV11-2	CASSFTLAGSETQYF
TRBJ2-3	TRBV12-3/TRBV12-4	CASSQSTDTQYF
TRBJ1-1	TRBV2	CASSRQGPRAFF
TRBJ1-6	TRBV4-1	CASSQGDRVYSPLHF
TRBJ2-7	TRBV7-2	CASSWGLAGEEQYF
TRBJ2-1	TRBV28	CASSKLAGDNEQFF
TRBJ1-5	TRBV3-1/TRBV3-2	CASSQDKDSIYSNQPQHF
TRBJ2-7	TRBV27	CASSHRDRGPYEQYF
TRBJ1-6	TRBV27	CASRGPSSPLHF
TRBJ2-2	TRBV19	CASSLGGSQGGELFF
TRBJ2-7	TRBV5-4	CASSLEQGARVEQYF
TRBJ2-7	TRBV9	CASSVGGISYEQYF
TRBJ1-1	TRBV6-5	CASSHNMNTEAFF
TRBJ2-1	TRBV4-3	CASSLSGSSYNEQFF
TRBJ1-1	TRBV5-1	CASSSGYTGPMNTEAFF
TRBJ1-2	TRBV4-1	CASSQDIGRDYGYTF
TRBJ1-1	TRBV5-6	CASSLREVRDEAFF
TRBJ1-4	TRBV3-1/TRBV3-2	CASSSRQGVFTNEKLFF
TRBJ1-2	TRBV6-5	CASIQRQGRNGYTF
TRBJ2-3	TRBV7-3	CASSLMPGDTQYF
TRBJ2-7	TRBV7-2	CASSLGAGVAYEQYF
TRBJ2-7	TRBV4-3	CASSPQKSGTSREQYF
TRBJ2-3	TRBV7-9	CASSLRQGARSTDTQYF
TRBJ1-6	TRBV7-2	CASSSHSFGVGNSPLHF
TRBJ2-1	TRBV28	CASSLAGGSSYNEQFF
TRBJ2-7	TRBV7-2	CASSATGTVFYEQYF
TRBJ2-7	TRBV5-1	CASSLYQGRQQYF
TRBJ2-7	TRBV28	CASRGGVYEQYF
TRBJ1-3	TRBV14	CASSRSDQGLAGNTIYF
TRBJ2-1	TRBV14	CASSQDLFGTRTYNEQFF
TRBJ1-2	TRBV19	CASSPVATGGNGYTF
TRBJ2-7	TRBV19	CASSQGTSSYEQYF
TRBJ2-4	TRBV11-2	CASSLMSKIQYF
TRBJ2-7	TRBV11-2	CASSSTTGGPYEQYF
TRBJ2-2	TRBV2	CASKVSGGANTGELFF
TRBJ2-7	TRBV28	CASNLELAGGLGEQYF
TRBJ2-5	TRBV6-5	CASRQLAAQETQYF
TRBJ1-1	TRBV27	CASSTPTGLAFF
TRBJ2-3	TRBV7-9	CASSLEGVTLTDTQYF
TRBJ1-2	TRBV19	CASSILSGTGYGYTF
TRBJ2-1	TRBV27	CASRALSVGQVNNEQFF
TRBJ1-4	TRBV4-2	CASSQAAQSNEKLFF